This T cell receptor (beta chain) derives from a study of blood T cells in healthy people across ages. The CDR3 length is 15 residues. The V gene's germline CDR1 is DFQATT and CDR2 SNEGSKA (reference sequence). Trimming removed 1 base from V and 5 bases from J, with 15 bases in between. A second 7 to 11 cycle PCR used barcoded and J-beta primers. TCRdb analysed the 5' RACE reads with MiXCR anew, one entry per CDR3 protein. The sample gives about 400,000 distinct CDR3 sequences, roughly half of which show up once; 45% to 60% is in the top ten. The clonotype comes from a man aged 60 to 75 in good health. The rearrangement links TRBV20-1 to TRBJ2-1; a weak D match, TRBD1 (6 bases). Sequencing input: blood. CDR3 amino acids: CSARGEDRPHNEQFF. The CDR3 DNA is TGCAGTGCTAGAGGGGAAGACAGGCCACACAATGAGCAGTTCTTC.